A single sample gave rise to the 17 T cell receptor beta chains below, sequenced in a study of shared clonotypes between healthy human individuals (dated by TCRdb to the early 2020s). Libraries were built with the immunoSEQ multiplex PCR assay. This is the immuneACCESS table as TCRdb keeps it, with only in-frame sequences that have V and J called. A part of the clones is gone; compared with another copy, unresolved V genes explain less than half, and the rest is unexplained. The sample table shows 650,000 to 750,000 clones, and 72% are seen once. The top ten clones comprise 1.8% of the sample. What was sequenced was memory CD4+ T cells sorted from blood. The cell subset or site label for this specimen denotes: CD45RA-negative fraction. Receptors were obtained from a woman aged 30 to 39 in good health.

V usage is TRBV28 and J usage is TRBJ2-7; the D call may be TRBD1 or TRBD2 (5 bases each). The V end was cut by 7 bases, the J end by 5 bases, with 15 bases between. This CDR3 spans 13 amino acids. Looked up from germline, CDR1 is MDHEN and CDR2 is SYDVKM. The CDR3 region has the DNA TGTGCCAGCACGCCAAGATGGGACCACGAGCAGTACTTC. This codes for CASTPRWDHEQYF.

This clone was recorded many times. The chain carries TRBV7-2 and TRBJ2-5, with TRBD2 as a possible D gene (5 bases). The CDR3 is made up of 14 amino acids. V dropped 0 bases and J dropped 2 bases, with 7 bases sitting between them. The germline gives CDR1 SGHTA, CDR2 FQGNSA. CDR3 sequence (DNA): TGTGCCAGCAGCTTAGCGCTAGCTCAAGAGACCCAGTACTTC. This sequence encodes CASSLALAQETQYF.

This chain connects TRBV5-4 to TRBJ1-1, with a tentative D call TRBD1 (6 bases). CDR3 size: 14 residues. V was cut by 3 bases and J by 2 bases, with 11 bases left in between. CDR1 SGHNT and CDR2 YYREEE come from the germline V gene (reference sequence). CDR3 protein: CASSSGQINTEAFF. As DNA, the CDR3 is TGTGCCAGCAGCTCCGGACAGATCAACACTGAAGCTTTCTTT.

Comments on this clone: Other DNA sequences in this specimen translate into the identical CDR3. The V gene is TRBV18, the J gene TRBJ2-1, with D possibly matching TRBD1 (6 bases). This CDR3 has 15 amino acids. Trimming pared 6 bases from V and 0 bases from J, leaving 12 bases between. The germline V gene encodes CDR1 KGHSH and CDR2 LQKENI. The CDR3 is CASSPNRDSYNEQFF. The CDR3 nucleotides read TGTGCCAGCTCTCCAAACAGGGACTCCTACAATGAGCAGTTCTTC.

V usage is TRBV5-1 and J usage is TRBJ2-2; 7 bases fit TRBD1. V trimming: 0 bases; J trimming: 6 bases; junction bases outside the gene matches: 2. The CDR3 is 14 residues long. The germline gives CDR1 SGHRS, CDR2 YFSETQ. The CDR3 protein is CASSLDRGSGELFF. The CDR3 region has the DNA TGCGCCAGCAGCTTGGACAGGGGTTCCGGGGAGCTGTTTTTT.

The chain couples TRBV29-1 to TRBJ2-2, with D possibly matching TRBD1 (6 bases). CDR3 length: 12 amino acids. V lost 5 bases and J 6 bases, leaving 10 bases between the germline ends. The V gene's germline CDR1 is SQVTM and CDR2 ANQGSEA. The CDR3 here is CSVTEGAGELFF. DNA of the CDR3: TGCAGCGTTACCGAGGGGGCCGGGGAGCTGTTTTTT.

This clone has more than one count but fewer than ten. V is TRBV2 and J is TRBJ2-5; the match to TRBD2 covers 9 bases. The CDR3 extends over 16 amino acids. V trimming: 7 bases; J trimming: 0 bases; junction bases outside the gene matches: 9. The germline CDR1 and CDR2 sequences are SNHLY and FYNNEI. As DNA, the CDR3 is TGTGCCAGCATGGGACTAGCAGCTCGGGACCAAGAGACCCAGTACTTC. Translation: CASMGLAARDQETQYF. Drawing the rest from reference TRBV2 and TRBJ2-5, the complete variable domain is EPEVTQTPSHQVTQMGQEVILRCVPISNHLYFYWYRQILGQKVEFLVSFYNNEISEKSEIFDDQFSVERPDGSNFTLKIRSTKLEDSAMYFCASMGLAARDQETQYFGPGTRLLVL.

The rearrangement uses TRBV19 and TRBJ1-2, with 9 bases identical to TRBD1. The CDR3 consists of 14 residues. The ends lost 5 bases at V and 4 bases at J; junction bases unmatched: 5. Germline lookup yields CDR1 LNHDA and CDR2 SQIVND (reference sequence). The CDR3 region is CASSPSTGGYGYTF. The CDR3 nucleotides are TGTGCCAGTAGTCCCTCGACAGGGGGCTATGGCTACACCTTC.

Only a few counts were recorded for this clone. The J gene is TRBJ2-3, the V gene TRBV10-3; 7 bases align to TRBD2. The CDR3 runs to 15 residues. The germline V gene has CDR1 ENHRY and CDR2 SYGVKD. V was clipped by 3 bases and J by 2 bases; unmatched bases: 5. The CDR3 DNA sequence: TGTGCCATCAGTGAAAAGGGACTACTCACAGATACGCAGTATTTT. Translated, it gives CAISEKGLLTDTQYF.

The CDR3 sequence is CASSAGLAGSPYNEQFF. The DNA for the CDR3 is TGCGCCAGCAGCGCCGGACTAGCGGGGAGTCCCTACAATGAGCAGTTCTTC. This chain uses TRBV5-1 with TRBJ2-1, with 12 bases aligning to TRBD2. This CDR3 is 17 amino acids long. V lost 4 bases, J lost 2 bases, and 7 bases stayed unmatched. Germline loops: CDR1 SGHRS, CDR2 YFSETQ.

The chain has TRBV11-2 and TRBJ2-1, with D possibly being TRBD2 (6 bases). The ends were cut back, 1 base at V and 4 bases at J, with 11 bases in the middle. CDR1 and CDR2 from the germline V gene are SGHAT and FQNNGV. This CDR3 comprises 15 residues. The CDR3 here is CASSLGSGLYNEQFF. CDR3 bases: TGTGCCAGCAGCTTAGGTAGCGGACTTTACAATGAGCAGTTCTTC.

This chain uses TRBV5-1 with TRBJ1-1; no clear D gene. From germline, CDR1 is SGHRS and CDR2 YFSETQ. With 4 bases removed from V and 3 bases from J, the gap between germline ends came to 10 bases. This CDR3 region has 13 residues. The CDR3 sequence is CASSRGGDTEAFF. The CDR3 coding sequence is TGCGCCAGCAGCCGCGGTGGGGACACTGAAGCTTTCTTT. The complete variable domain, with remaining parts taken from reference TRBV5-1 and TRBJ1-1, reads KAGVTQTPRYLIKTRGQQVTLSCSPISGHRSVSWYQQTPGQGLQFLFEYFSETQRNKGNFPGRFSGRQFSNSRSEMNVSTLELGDSALYLCASSRGGDTEAFFGQGTRLTVV.

This clone has only a few counts. This sequence joins TRBV1 and TRBJ2-5. TRBV1 is a pseudogene. This CDR3 comprises 14 residues. The CDR3 sequence is CTRGLRVRKETQYF. CDR3 nucleotides: TGCACCAGGGGTCTGAGAGTAAGGAAAGAGACCCAGTACTTC.

The chain joins TRBV30 to TRBJ1-5; 7 bases match TRBD1. J was trimmed by 2 bases and V by 4 bases; bases with no gene match: 2. The CDR3 is 13 amino acids. Germline V gene lookup returns CDR1 GTSNPN and CDR2 SVGIG (reference sequence). The CDR3 DNA reads TGTGCCTGGAACAGGGGCGGCAATCAGCCCCAGCATTTT. Encoded protein: CAWNRGGNQPQHF.

J is TRBJ1-1 and V is TRBV19; 8 bases are a match to TRBD1. V shed 1 base and J 4 bases; nucleotides not matched to a gene: 5. Germline values: CDR1 LNHDA, CDR2 SQIVND (reference sequence). CDR3 length: 15 residues. CDR3 region: CASSIARDRFTEAFF. DNA of the CDR3: TGTGCCAGTAGTATAGCCCGGGACAGGTTCACTGAAGCTTTCTTT.

The CDR3 loop is CASRKTGLDNQPQHF. CDR3 coding DNA: TGTGCCAGCAGAAAAACAGGGTTGGACAATCAGCCCCAGCATTTT. The gene calls are TRBV6-5 and TRBJ1-5; possible D gene TRBD1, 6 bases. The CDR3 is made up of 15 amino acids. Trimming left V 6 bases short and J 3 bases short, with 15 bases between. Germline CDR1 MNHEY, CDR2 SVGAGI.

This chain links TRBV11-2 with TRBJ1-1; 7 bases align to TRBD1. The trim removed 6 bases at V and 8 bases at J, leaving 9 bases unmatched. The CDR3 covers 13 residues. Per the germline V gene, CDR1 is SGHAT and CDR2 is FQNNGV. In nucleotides, the CDR3 is TGTGCCAGCAGTCAGGGGGGGTGGCGGGAAGCTTTCTTT. Protein sequence: CASSQGGWREAFF. The whole variable domain, filled in from reference TRBV11-2 and TRBJ1-1, reads EAGVAQSPRYKIIEKRQSVAFWCNPISGHATLYWYQQILGQGPKLLIQFQNNGVVDDSQLPKDRFSAERLKGVDSTLKIQPAKLEDSAVYLCASSQGGWREAFFGQGTRLTVV.